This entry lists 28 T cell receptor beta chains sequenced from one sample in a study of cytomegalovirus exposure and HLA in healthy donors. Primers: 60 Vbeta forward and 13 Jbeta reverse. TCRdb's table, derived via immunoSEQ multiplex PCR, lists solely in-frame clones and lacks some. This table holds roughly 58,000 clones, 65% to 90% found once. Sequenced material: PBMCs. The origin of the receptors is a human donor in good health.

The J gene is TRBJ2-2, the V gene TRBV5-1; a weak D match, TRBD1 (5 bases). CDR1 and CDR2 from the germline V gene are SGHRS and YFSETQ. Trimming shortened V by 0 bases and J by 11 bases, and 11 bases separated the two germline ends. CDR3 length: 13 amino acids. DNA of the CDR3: TGCGCCAGCAGCTTGGCTGAGACAGCAGAGCTGTTTTTT. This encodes CASSLAETAELFF.

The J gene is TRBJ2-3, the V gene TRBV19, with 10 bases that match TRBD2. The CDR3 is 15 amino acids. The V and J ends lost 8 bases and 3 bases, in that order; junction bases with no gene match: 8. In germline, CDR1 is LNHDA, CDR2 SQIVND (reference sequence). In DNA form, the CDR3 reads TGTGCCAGTCTGCCCCTAGCGGGAGAAACAGATACGCAGTATTTT. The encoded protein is CASLPLAGETDTQYF. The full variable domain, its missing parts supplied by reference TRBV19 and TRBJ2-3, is DGGITQSPKYLFRKEGQNVTLSCEQNLNHDAMYWYRQDPGQGLRLIYYSQIVNDFQKGDIAEGYSVSREKKESFPLTVTSAQKNPTAFYLCASLPLAGETDTQYFGPGTRLTVL.

CDR3 in DNA: TGTGCCACCAGCAGAGATCGGGGAGACGAGCAGTACTTC. It translates to CATSRDRGDEQYF. The genes are TRBV15 and TRBJ2-7; D is perhaps TRBD2 (5 bases). This CDR3 is built from 13 residues. Germline V CDR1 and CDR2: LNHNV, YYDKDF (reference sequence). Trimming shortened V by 0 bases and J by 5 bases, and 8 bases separated the two germline ends. Full variable domain (remainder filled in from reference TRBV15 and TRBJ2-7): DAMVIQNPRYQVTQFGKPVTLSCSQTLNHNVMYWYQQKSSQAPKLLFHYYDKDFNNEADTPDNFQSRRPNTSFCFLDIRSPGLGDTAMYLCATSRDRGDEQYFGPGTRLTVT.

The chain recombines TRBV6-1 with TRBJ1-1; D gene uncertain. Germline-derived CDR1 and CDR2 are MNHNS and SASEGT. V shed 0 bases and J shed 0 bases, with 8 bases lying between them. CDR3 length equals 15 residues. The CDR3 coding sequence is TGTGCCAGCAGTGAAGCAGGGAGCATGAACACTGAAGCTTTCTTT. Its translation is CASSEAGSMNTEAFF.

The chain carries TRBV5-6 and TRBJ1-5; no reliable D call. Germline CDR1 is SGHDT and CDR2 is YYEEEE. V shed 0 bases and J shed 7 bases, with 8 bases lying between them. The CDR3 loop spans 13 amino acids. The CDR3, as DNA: TGTGCCAGCAGCTTGGGGTACATCCAGCCCCAGCATTTT. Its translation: CASSLGYIQPQHF.

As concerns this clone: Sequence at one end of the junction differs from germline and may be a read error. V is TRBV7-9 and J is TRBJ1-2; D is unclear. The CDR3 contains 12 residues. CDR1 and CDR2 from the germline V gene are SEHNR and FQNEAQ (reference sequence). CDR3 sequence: CSSSFWGGGYTF. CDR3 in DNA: TGTTCCAGCAGCTTCTGGGGAGGTGGCTACACCTTC.

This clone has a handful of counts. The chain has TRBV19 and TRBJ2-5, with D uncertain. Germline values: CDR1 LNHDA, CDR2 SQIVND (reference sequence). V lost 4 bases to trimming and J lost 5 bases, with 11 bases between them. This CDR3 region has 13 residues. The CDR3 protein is CASSKREWETQYF. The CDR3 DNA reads TGTGCCAGTAGTAAACGCGAGTGGGAGACCCAGTACTTC.

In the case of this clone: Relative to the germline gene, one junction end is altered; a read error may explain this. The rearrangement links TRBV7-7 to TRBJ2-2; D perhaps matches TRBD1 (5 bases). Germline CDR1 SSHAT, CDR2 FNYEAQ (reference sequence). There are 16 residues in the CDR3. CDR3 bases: TGTGCTAGCAGCTTACTGGGCCAGGGAAACACCGGGGAGCTGTTTTTT. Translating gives CASSLLGQGNTGELFF.

DNA of the CDR3: TGTGCCAGCAGCCTTCTACTCAGGGTTGTGAGCACCGGGGAGCTGTTTTTT. This encodes CASSLLLRVVSTGELFF. The chain recombines TRBV5-6 with TRBJ2-2, with D tentatively TRBD1 (5 bases). Germline assignment: CDR1 SGHDT and CDR2 YYEEEE. CDR3 length: 17 residues. The V end was cut by 4 bases, the J end by 4 bases, with 20 bases between.

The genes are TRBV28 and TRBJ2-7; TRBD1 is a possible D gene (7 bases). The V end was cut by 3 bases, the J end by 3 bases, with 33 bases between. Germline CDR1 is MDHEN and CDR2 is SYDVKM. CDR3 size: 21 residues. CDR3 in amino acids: CASSFWAPTRGAKYIDYEQYF. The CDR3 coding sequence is TGTGCCAGCAGTTTTTGGGCTCCGACCAGGGGGGCGAAGTATATAGACTACGAGCAGTACTTC.

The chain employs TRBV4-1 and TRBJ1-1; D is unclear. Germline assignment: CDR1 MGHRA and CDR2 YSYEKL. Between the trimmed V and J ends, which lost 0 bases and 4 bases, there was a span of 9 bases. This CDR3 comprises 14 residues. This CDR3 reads CASSQEGRSTEAFF. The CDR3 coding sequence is TGCGCCAGCAGCCAAGAGGGTCGGAGCACTGAAGCTTTCTTT.

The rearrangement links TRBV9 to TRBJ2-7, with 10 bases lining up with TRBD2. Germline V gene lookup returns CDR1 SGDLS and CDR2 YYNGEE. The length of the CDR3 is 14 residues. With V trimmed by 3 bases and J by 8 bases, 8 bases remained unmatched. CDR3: CASSALAGTGKQYF. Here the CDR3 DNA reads TGTGCCAGCAGCGCACTAGCGGGAACCGGCAAGCAGTACTTC.

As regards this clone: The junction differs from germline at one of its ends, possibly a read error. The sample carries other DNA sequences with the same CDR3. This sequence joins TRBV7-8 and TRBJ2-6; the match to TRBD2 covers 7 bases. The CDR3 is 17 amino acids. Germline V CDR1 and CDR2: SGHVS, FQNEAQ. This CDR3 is CASSPAAGEVGANVLTF. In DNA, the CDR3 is TGTGCCAGCAGCCCAGCTGCGGGAGAGGTTGGGGCCAACGTCCTGACCTTC. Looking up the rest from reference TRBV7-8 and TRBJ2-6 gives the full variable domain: GAGVSQSPRYKVAKRGQDVALRCDPISGHVSLFWYQQALGQGPEFLTYFQNEAQLDKSGLPSDRFFAERPEGSVSTLKIQRTQQEDSAVYLCASSPAAGEVGANVLTFGAGSRLTVL.

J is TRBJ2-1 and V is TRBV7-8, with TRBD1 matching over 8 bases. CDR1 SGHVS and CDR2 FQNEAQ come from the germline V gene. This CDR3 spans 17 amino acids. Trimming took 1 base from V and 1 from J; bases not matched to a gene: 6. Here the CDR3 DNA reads TGTGCCAGCAGCTTAGGTCAGGGGGCATCGTCCTACAATGAGCAGTTCTTC. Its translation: CASSLGQGASSYNEQFF.

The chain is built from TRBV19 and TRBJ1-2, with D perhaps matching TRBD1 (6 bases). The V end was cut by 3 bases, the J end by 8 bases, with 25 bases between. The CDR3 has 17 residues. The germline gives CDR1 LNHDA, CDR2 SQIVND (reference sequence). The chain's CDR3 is CASSMGHLGIRLHGYTF. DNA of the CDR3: TGTGCCAGTAGTATGGGACATCTGGGGATACGGCTACACGGCTACACCTTC.

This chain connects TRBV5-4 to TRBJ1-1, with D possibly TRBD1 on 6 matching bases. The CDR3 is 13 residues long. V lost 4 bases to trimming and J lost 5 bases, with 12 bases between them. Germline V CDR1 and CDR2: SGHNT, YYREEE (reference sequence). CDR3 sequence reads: CASSRGQTTEAFF. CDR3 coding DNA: TGTGCCAGCAGCCGCGGACAGACTACTGAAGCTTTCTTT.

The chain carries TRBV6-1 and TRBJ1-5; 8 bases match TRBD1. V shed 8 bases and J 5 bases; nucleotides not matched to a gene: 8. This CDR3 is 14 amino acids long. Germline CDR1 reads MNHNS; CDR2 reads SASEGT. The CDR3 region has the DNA TGTGCCAGCCAACCAGGGGGCTCCTATCAGCCCCAGCATTTT. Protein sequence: CASQPGGSYQPQHF.

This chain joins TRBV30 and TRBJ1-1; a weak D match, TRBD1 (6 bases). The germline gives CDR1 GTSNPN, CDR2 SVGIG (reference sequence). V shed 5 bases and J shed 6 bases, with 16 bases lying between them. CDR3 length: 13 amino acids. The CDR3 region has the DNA TGTGCCTGGGGCCCGGGGGGCTACGCTGAAGCTTTCTTT. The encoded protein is CAWGPGGYAEAFF. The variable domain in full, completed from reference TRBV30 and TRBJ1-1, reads SQTIHQWPATLVQPVGSPLSLECTVEGTSNPNLYWYRQAAGRGLQLLFYSVGIGQISSEVPQNLSASRPQDRQFILSSKKLLLSDSGFYLCAWGPGGYAEAFFGQGTRLTVV.

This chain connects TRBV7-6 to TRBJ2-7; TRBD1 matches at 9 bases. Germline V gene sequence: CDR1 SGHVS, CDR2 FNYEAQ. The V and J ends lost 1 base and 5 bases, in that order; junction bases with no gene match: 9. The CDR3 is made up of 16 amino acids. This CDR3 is CASSLVFRTGVDEQYF. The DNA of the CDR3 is TGTGCCAGCAGCTTAGTTTTTAGGACAGGGGTTGACGAGCAGTACTTC.

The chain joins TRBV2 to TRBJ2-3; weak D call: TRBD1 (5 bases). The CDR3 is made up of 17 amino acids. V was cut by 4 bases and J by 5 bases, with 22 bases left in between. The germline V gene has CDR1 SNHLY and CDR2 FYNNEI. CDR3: CASSAFSSLQVGDTQYF. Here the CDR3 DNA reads TGTGCCAGCAGTGCGTTTAGCAGCTTACAGGTCGGAGATACGCAGTATTTT.

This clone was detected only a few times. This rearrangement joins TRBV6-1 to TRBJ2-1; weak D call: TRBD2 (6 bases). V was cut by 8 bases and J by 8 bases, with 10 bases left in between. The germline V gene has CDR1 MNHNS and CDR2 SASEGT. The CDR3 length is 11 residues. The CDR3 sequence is CASAERDEQFF. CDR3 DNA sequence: TGTGCCAGCGCTGAGCGGGATGAGCAGTTCTTC.

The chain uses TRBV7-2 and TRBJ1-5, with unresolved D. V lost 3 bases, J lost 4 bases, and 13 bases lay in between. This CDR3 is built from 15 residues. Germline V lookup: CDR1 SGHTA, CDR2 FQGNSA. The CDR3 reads CASSFSFELNQPQHF. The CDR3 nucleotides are TGTGCCAGCAGCTTTTCCTTTGAGCTAAATCAGCCCCAGCATTTT. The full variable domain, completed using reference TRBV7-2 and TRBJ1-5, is GAGVSQSPSNKVTEKGKDVELRCDPISGHTALYWYRQSLGQGLEFLIYFQGNSAPDKSGLPSDRFSAERTGGSVSTLTIQRTQQEDSAVYLCASSFSFELNQPQHFGDGTRLSIL.

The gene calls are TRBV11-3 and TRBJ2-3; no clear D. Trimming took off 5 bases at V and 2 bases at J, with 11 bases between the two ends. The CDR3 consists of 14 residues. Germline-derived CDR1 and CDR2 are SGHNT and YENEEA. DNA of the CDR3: TGTGCCAGCAGCCCAAACCGAGCCACAGATACGCAGTATTTT. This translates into CASSPNRATDTQYF.

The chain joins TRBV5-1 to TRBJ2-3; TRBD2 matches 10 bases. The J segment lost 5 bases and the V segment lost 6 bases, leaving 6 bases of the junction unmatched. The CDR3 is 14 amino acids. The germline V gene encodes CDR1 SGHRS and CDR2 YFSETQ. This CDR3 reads CASNPSGSGDTQYF. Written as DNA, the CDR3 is TGCGCCAGCAACCCTAGCGGGAGCGGAGATACGCAGTATTTT. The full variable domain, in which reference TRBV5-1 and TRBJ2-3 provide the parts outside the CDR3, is KAGVTQTPRYLIKTRGQQVTLSCSPISGHRSVSWYQQTPGQGLQFLFEYFSETQRNKGNFPGRFSGRQFSNSRSEMNVSTLELGDSALYLCASNPSGSGDTQYFGPGTRLTVL.

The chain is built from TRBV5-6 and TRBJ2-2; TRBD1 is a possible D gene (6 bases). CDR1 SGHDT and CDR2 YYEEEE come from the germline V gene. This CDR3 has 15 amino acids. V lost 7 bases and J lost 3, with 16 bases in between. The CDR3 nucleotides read TGTGCCAGCGAATACCAGGGACAAGACACCGGGGAGCTGTTTTTT. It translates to CASEYQGQDTGELFF.

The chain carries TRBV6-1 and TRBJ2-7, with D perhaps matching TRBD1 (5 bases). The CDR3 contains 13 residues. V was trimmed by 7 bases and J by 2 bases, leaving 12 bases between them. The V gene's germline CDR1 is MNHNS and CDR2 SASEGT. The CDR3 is CASIKGPPYEQYF. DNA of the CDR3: TGTGCCAGCATCAAGGGGCCCCCCTACGAGCAGTACTTC.

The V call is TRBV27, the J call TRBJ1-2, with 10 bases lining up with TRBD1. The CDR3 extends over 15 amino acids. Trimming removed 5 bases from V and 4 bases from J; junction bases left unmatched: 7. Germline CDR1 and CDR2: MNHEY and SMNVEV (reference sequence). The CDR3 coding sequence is TGTGCCAGCAGTCTGACAGGGGGCAACGGCTATGGCTACACCTTC. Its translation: CASSLTGGNGYGYTF.

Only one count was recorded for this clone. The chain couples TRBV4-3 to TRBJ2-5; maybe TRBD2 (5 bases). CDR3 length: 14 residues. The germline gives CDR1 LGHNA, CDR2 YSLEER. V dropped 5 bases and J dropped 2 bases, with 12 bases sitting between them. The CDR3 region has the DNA TGCGCCAGCAGCAAACTAGGGTCGCAAGAGACCCAGTACTTC. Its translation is CASSKLGSQETQYF.